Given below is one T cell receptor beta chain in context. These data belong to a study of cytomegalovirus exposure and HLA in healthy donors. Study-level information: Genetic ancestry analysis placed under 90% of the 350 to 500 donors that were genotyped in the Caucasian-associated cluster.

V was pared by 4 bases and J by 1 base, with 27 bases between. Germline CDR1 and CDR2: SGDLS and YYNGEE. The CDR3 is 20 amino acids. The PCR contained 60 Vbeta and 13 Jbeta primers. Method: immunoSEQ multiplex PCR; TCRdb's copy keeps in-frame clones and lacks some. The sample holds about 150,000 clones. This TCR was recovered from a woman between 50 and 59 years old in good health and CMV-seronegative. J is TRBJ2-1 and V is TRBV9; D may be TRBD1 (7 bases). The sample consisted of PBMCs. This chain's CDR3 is CASSPRGGQALSSSYNEQFF. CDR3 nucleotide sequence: TGTGCCAGCAGCCCTAGGGGAGGACAGGCCCTTAGCTCTTCCTACAATGAGCAGTTCTTC.